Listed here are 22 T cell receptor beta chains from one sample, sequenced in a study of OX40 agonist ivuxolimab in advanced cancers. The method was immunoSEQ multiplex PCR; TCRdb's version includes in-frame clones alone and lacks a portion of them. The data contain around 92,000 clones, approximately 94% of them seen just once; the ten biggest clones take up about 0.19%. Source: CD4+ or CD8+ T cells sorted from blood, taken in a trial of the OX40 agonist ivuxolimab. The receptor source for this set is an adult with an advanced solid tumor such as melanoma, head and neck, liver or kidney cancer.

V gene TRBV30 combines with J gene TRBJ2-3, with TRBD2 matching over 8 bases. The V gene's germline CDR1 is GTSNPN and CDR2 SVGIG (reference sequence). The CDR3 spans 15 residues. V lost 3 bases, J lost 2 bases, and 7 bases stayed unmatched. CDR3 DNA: TGTGCCTGGAGCAAATTAGCGGGGATCACAGATACGCAGTATTTT. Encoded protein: CAWSKLAGITDTQYF. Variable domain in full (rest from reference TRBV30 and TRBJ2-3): SQTIHQWPATLVQPVGSPLSLECTVEGTSNPNLYWYRQAAGRGLQLLFYSVGIGQISSEVPQNLSASRPQDRQFILSSKKLLLSDSGFYLCAWSKLAGITDTQYFGPGTRLTVL.

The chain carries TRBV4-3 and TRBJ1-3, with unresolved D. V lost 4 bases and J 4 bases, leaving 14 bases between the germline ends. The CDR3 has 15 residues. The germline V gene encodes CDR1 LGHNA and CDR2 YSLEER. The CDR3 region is CASSPETGRGNTIYF. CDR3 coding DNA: TGCGCCAGCAGCCCCGAGACGGGGAGAGGAAACACCATATATTTT.

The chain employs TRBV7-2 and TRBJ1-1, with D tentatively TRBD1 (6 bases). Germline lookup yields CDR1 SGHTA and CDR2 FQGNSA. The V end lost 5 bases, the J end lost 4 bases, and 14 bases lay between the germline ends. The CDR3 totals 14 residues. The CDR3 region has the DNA TGTGCCAGCAGCCCAAATCAGGGGTTCACTGAAGCTTTCTTT. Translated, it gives CASSPNQGFTEAFF.

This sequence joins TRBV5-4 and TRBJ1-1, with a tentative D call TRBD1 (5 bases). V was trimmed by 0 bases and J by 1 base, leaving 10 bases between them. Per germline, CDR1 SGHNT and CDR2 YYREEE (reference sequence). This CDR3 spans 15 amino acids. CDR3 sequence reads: CASSLAIQGNTEAFF. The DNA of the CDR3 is TGTGCCAGCAGCTTGGCCATCCAGGGGAACACTGAAGCTTTCTTT.

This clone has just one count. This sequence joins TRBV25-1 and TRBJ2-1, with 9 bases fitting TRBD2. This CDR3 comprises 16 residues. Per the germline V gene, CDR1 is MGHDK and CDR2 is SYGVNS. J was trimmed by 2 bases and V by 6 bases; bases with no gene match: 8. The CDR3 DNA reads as TGTGCCAGCAGGGGCCCCCTAGCGGGGCCCTACAATGAGCAGTTCTTC. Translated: CASRGPLAGPYNEQFF. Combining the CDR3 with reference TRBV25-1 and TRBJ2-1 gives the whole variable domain EADIYQTPRYLVIGTGKKITLECSQTMGHDKMYWYQQDPGMELHLIHYSYGVNSTEKGDLSSESTVSRIRTEHFPLTLESARPSHTSQYLCASRGPLAGPYNEQFFGPGTRLTVL.

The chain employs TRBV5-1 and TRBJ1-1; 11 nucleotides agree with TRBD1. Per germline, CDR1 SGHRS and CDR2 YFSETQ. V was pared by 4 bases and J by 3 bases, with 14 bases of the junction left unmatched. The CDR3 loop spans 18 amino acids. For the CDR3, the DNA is TGCGCCAGCAGCGGCCGACGGACAGGGGGCGAGAGGGACACTGAAGCTTTCTTT. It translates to CASSGRRTGGERDTEAFF.

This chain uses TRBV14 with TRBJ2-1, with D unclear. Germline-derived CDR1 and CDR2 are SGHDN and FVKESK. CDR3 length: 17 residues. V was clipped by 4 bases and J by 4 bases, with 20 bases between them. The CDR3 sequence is CASSLWSGGNLYNEQFF. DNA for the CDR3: TGTGCCAGCAGCCTCTGGTCGGGCGGAAACTTATACAATGAGCAGTTCTTC.

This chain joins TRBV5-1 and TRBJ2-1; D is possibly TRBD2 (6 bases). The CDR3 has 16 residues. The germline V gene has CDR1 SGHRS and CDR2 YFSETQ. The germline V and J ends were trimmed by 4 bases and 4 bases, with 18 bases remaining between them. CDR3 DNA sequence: TGCGCCAGCAGCGAGGGAGCGGGCTTGGGTTACAATGAGCAGTTCTTC. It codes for CASSEGAGLGYNEQFF.

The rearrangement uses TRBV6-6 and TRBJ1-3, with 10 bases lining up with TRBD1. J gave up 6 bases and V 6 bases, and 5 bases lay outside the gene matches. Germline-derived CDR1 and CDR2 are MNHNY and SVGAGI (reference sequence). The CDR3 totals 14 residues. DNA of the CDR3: TGTGCCAGCAGGGGGGACAGGGGACCAAACACCATATATTTT. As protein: CASRGDRGPNTIYF.

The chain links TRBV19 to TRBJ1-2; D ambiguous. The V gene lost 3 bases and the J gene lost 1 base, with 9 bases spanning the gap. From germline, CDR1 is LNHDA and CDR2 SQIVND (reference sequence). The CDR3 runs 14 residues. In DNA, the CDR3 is TGTGCCAGTAGTATTCTGGTGGATAACTATGGCTACACCTTC. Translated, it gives CASSILVDNYGYTF.

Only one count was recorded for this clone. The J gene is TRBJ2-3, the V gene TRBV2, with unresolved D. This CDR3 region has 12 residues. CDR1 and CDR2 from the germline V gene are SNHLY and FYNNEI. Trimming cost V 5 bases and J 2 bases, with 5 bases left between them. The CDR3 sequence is CASSPFTDTQYF. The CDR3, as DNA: TGTGCCAGCAGTCCTTTCACAGATACGCAGTATTTT.

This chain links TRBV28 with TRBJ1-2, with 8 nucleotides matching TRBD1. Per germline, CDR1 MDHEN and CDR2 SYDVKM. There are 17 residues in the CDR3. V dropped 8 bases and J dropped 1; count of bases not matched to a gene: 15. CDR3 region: CASAIPPPTGVNYGYTF. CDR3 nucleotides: TGTGCCAGCGCTATACCCCCTCCGACAGGGGTTAACTATGGCTACACCTTC.

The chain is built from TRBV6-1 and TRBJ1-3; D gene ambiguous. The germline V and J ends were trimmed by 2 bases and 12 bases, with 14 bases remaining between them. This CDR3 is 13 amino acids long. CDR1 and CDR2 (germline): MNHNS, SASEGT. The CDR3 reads CASSETQAGIIYF. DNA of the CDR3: TGTGCCAGCAGTGAAACTCAGGCAGGAATCATATATTTT.

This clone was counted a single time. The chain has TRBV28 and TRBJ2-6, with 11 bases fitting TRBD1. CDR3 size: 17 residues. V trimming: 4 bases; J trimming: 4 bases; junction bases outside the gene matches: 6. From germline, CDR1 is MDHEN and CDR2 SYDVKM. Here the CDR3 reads CASSSWTGGSGANVLTF. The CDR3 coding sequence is TGTGCCAGCAGTTCTTGGACAGGGGGCTCAGGGGCCAACGTCCTGACTTTC. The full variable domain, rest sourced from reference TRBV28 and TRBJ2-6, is DVKVTQSSRYLVKRTGEKVFLECVQDMDHENMFWYRQDPGLGLRLIYFSYDVKMKEKGDIPEGYSVSREKKERFSLILESASTNQTSMYLCASSSWTGGSGANVLTFGAGSRLTVL.

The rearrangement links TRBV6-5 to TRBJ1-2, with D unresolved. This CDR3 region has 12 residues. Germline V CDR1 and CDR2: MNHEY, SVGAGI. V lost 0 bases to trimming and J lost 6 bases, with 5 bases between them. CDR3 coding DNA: TGTGCCAGCAGTTACTCGGGAGATGGCTACACCTTC. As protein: CASSYSGDGYTF.

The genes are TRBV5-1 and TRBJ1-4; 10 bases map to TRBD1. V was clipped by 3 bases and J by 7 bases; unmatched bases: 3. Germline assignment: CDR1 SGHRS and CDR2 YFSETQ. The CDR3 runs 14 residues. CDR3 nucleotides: TGCGCCAGCAGCTGGGGACAGGGGTTTGAAAAACTGTTTTTT. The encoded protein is CASSWGQGFEKLFF.

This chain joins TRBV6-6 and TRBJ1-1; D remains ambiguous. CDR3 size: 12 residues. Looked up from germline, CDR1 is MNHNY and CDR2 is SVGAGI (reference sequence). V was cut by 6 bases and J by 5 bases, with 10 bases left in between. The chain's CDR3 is CASSFHATEAFF. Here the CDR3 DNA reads TGTGCCAGCAGCTTCCATGCAACTGAAGCTTTCTTT.

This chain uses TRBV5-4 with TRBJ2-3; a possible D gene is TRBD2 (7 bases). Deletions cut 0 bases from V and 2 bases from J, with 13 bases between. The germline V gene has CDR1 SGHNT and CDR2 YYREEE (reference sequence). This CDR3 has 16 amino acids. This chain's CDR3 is CASSLGTGGTTDTQYF. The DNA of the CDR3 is TGTGCCAGCAGCTTGGGTACGGGGGGCACCACAGATACGCAGTATTTT. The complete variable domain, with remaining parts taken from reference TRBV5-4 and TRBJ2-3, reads ETGVTQSPTHLIKTRGQQVTLRCSSQSGHNTVSWYQQALGQGPQFIFQYYREEENGRGNFPPRFSGLQFPNYSSELNVNALELDDSALYLCASSLGTGGTTDTQYFGPGTRLTVL.

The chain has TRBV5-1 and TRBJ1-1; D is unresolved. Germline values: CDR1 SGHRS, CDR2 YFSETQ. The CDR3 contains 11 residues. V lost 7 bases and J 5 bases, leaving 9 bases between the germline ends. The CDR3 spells CASGEGTEAFF. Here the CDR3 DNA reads TGCGCCAGCGGCGAAGGGACTGAAGCTTTCTTT.

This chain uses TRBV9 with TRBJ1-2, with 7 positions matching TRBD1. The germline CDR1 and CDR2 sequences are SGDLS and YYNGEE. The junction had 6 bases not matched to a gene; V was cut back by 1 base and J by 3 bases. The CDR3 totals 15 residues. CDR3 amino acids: CASSVHLTGDYGYTF. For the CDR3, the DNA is TGTGCCAGCAGCGTACACCTTACAGGGGACTATGGCTACACCTTC.

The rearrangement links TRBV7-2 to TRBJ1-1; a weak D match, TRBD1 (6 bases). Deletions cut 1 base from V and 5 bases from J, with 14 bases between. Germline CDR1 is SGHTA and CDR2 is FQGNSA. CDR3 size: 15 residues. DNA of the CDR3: TGTGCCAGCAGCTTAGAATCTGGGGGCGGTACTGAAGCTTTCTTT. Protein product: CASSLESGGGTEAFF.

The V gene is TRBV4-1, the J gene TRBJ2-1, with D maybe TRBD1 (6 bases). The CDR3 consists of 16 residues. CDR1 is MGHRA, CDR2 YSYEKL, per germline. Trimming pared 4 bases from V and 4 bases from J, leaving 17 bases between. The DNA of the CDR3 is TGCGCCAGCAGCCTTTCCCGGACAGAAAATTACAATGAGCAGTTCTTC. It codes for CASSLSRTENYNEQFF.